The source of this TCR beta chain is a study of T-cell reconstitution after alpha-beta-depleted transplantation in children. This clonotype occurred many times. Unique molecular identifiers were used in preparing the TCRbeta library. TCRdb processed the PCR reads anew with MiXCR; each CDR3 protein has one entry. Of roughly 400,000 distinct CDR3 sequences in the sample, about 20% are singletons; the top ten hold around 4%. The germline V gene has CDR1 ENHRY and CDR2 SYGVKD. This CDR3 has 14 residues. The V gene end was trimmed by 5 bases and the J gene end by 6 bases; junction bases not matched to a gene: 4.

The sample was PBMCs from the stem cell graft donor, taken from the stem cell graft. The receptor was derived from a human donor who donated a stem cell graft to a child with acute myeloid leukemia. The chain uses TRBV10-3 and TRBJ2-1; TRBD2 matches 10 bases. The CDR3: CAISLAGASNEQFF. DNA of the CDR3: TGTGCCATCAGTCTAGCGGGAGCCTCCAATGAGCAGTTCTTC.